A single sample gave rise to the 14 T cell receptor beta chains below, sequenced in a study of cytomegalovirus exposure and HLA in healthy donors. Primers for the PCR totalled 60 Vbeta and 13 Jbeta. The data were produced by immunoSEQ multiplex PCR, yet TCRdb's version contains in-frame clones alone and is incomplete. The data contain roughly 130,000 clones, 70% to 90% of them singletons. Sequenced sample: PBMCs. These receptor sequences come from a woman between 40 and 50 years old in good health and CMV-seropositive.

The rearrangement joins TRBV29-1 to TRBJ2-7; maybe TRBD1 (6 bases). Germline CDR1 is SQVTM and CDR2 is ANQGSEA. Trimming shortened V by 6 bases and J by 5 bases, and 17 bases separated the two germline ends. The CDR3 totals 13 residues. CDR3 bases: TGCAGCGTGGCCTTCGGGACAAGGGACGAGCAGTACTTC. Translated: CSVAFGTRDEQYF.

The V call is TRBV29-1, the J call TRBJ1-4; D may be TRBD1 (5 bases). The CDR3 runs 13 residues. Germline V lookup: CDR1 SQVTM, CDR2 ANQGSEA. Trimming pared 6 bases from V and 7 bases from J, leaving 15 bases between. Here the CDR3 reads CSVQQDWGEKLFF. CDR3 in DNA: TGCAGCGTGCAACAGGATTGGGGTGAAAAACTGTTTTTT.

This sequence joins TRBV6-5 and TRBJ2-3, with 8 bases aligning to TRBD2. The CDR3 runs to 16 residues. From germline, CDR1 is MNHEY and CDR2 SVGAGI. V lost 2 bases and J lost 1; bases outside the gene matches: 5. The CDR3 DNA follows: TGTGCCAGCAGTTACCGGGGGGGCCCTGGCACAGATACGCAGTATTTT. This codes for CASSYRGGPGTDTQYF.

This clone was seen more than once but under ten times. V usage is TRBV11-2 and J usage is TRBJ2-7; 8 nucleotides agree with TRBD1. The CDR3 has 12 amino acids. Per the germline V gene, CDR1 is SGHAT and CDR2 is FQNNGV. J lost 5 bases, V lost 3 bases, and 0 bases had no gene match. The CDR3 reads CASSLTGDEQYF. CDR3 DNA sequence: TGTGCCAGCAGCTTGACAGGGGACGAGCAGTACTTC.

V and J are TRBV7-9 and TRBJ1-1; TRBD1 matches at 10 bases. The germline gives CDR1 SEHNR, CDR2 FQNEAQ (reference sequence). The CDR3 runs to 16 residues. After removal of 1 base from V and 5 bases from J, the junction contained 7 bases not matched to a gene. The chain's CDR3 is CASSLEFGQGETEAFF. The CDR3 DNA follows: TGTGCCAGCAGCTTAGAATTCGGACAGGGGGAAACTGAAGCTTTCTTT. Full variable domain (missing parts from reference TRBV7-9 and TRBJ1-1): DTGVSQNPRHKITKRGQNVTFRCDPISEHNRLYWYRQTLGQGPEFLTYFQNEAQLEKSRLLSDRFSAERPKGSFSTLEIQRTEQGDSAMYLCASSLEFGQGETEAFFGQGTRLTVV.

The rearrangement links TRBV6-5 to TRBJ2-5, with D perhaps matching TRBD1 (7 bases). With the DNA end fitting TRBJ2-7 better, the J assignment may be wrong. Per germline, CDR1 MNHEY and CDR2 SVGAGI. The CDR3 is made up of 14 amino acids. The CDR3: CASSLRDSGYEQYF. CDR3 coding DNA: TGTGCCAGCAGTTTGCGGGACAGCGGCTACGAGCAGTACTTC.

This clone showed up just a few times. The chain recombines TRBV10-1 with TRBJ2-4; possibly TRBD2 for D (6 bases). Germline V CDR1 and CDR2: WNHNN, SYGVQD (reference sequence). Trimming left V 3 bases short and J 4 bases short, with 7 bases between. This CDR3 has 13 amino acids. The CDR3 region has the DNA TGCGCCAGCAGTGATGGAGGGAAAAACATTCAGTACTTC. Its translation is CASSDGGKNIQYF.

There are a few counts of this clone. This chain uses TRBV9 with TRBJ1-1; no clear D. The germline V and J ends were trimmed by 3 bases and 7 bases, with 13 bases remaining between them. Germline CDR1 and CDR2: SGDLS and YYNGEE. The CDR3 is 13 amino acids. CDR3 loop: CASSGPASDEAFF. The DNA of the CDR3 is TGTGCCAGCAGCGGCCCCGCGAGCGATGAAGCTTTCTTT.

This sequence joins TRBV15 and TRBJ1-6; D gene ambiguous. CDR3 length: 12 amino acids. Per germline, CDR1 LNHNV and CDR2 YYDKDF (reference sequence). With 3 bases removed from V and 7 bases from J, the gap between germline ends came to 4 bases. CDR3 amino acids: CATSSINSPLHF. The CDR3 nucleotides read TGTGCCACCAGCAGTATAAATTCACCCCTCCACTTT.

The CDR3 DNA sequence: TGTGCCACCAGCGGGTCGGGGGACTACAATGAGCAGTTCTTC. It codes for CATSGSGDYNEQFF. The gene calls are TRBV15 and TRBJ2-1; D possibly corresponds to TRBD2 (6 bases). The CDR3 has 14 residues. The germline V gene has CDR1 LNHNV and CDR2 YYDKDF (reference sequence). V lost 5 bases and J 3 bases, leaving 11 bases between the germline ends.

The chain employs TRBV30 and TRBJ2-7; TRBD1 matches 8 bases. Germline V gene sequence: CDR1 GTSNPN, CDR2 SVGIG (reference sequence). The CDR3 loop spans 16 amino acids. Trimming at V came to 5 bases and at J to 1 base, leaving 13 bases not matched to a gene. CDR3 nucleotide sequence: TGTGCCTGGCTCCGACGACAGGGGACGAGGTCCTACGAGCAGTACTTC. This gives the protein CAWLRRQGTRSYEQYF.

This clone occurred once. The gene calls are TRBV5-4 and TRBJ2-1; 9 positions match TRBD2. From germline, CDR1 is SGHNT and CDR2 YYREEE (reference sequence). The J segment lost 5 bases and the V segment lost 7 bases, leaving 10 bases of the junction unmatched. CDR3 length: 15 residues. Here the CDR3 reads CASYPAGGRNNEQFF. The CDR3 DNA follows: TGTGCCAGCTACCCGGCGGGAGGGCGGAACAATGAGCAGTTCTTC.

The V and J genes are TRBV28 and TRBJ2-3, with 9 bases fitting TRBD2. CDR1 MDHEN and CDR2 SYDVKM come from the germline V gene. V trimming: 6 bases; J trimming: 4 bases; junction bases outside the gene matches: 8. CDR3 length: 15 amino acids. The CDR3, as DNA: TGTGCCAGCAGGAACGTAGCGGGAGTTGCAGATACGCAGTATTTT. This codes for CASRNVAGVADTQYF.

This clone was seen once. The rearrangement joins TRBV19 to TRBJ1-5, with 7 bases fitting TRBD1. From germline, CDR1 is LNHDA and CDR2 SQIVND (reference sequence). After removal of 8 bases from V and 2 bases from J, the junction contained 9 bases not matched to a gene. There are 15 residues in the CDR3. The CDR3 is CASLRQGQGNQPQHF. CDR3 in DNA: TGTGCCAGTCTAAGACAGGGACAAGGCAATCAGCCCCAGCATTTT.